These 22 T cell receptor beta chains originate from one sample sequenced in a study of blood T cell repertoires in COVID-19 (dated by TCRdb to the early 2020s). Libraries were prepared through the immunoSEQ multiplex PCR assay. Drawn from immuneACCESS, this table holds only the in-frame rearrangements with V and J called that TCRdb kept. Clones are partly lost; checked studies trace under half to an unresolved V gene and leave the rest unexplained. Recorded for this sample are under 80,000 clones; roughly 80% of them occurred a single time. Jointly, the top ten make up 5% to 6% of the sample. The sequenced material came from peripheral blood. The receptors stem from a man in his 70s with acute or convalescent COVID-19.

V is TRBV15 and J is TRBJ2-5, with 9 bases matching TRBD1. Germline V gene data show CDR1 as LNHNV and CDR2 as YYDKDF (reference sequence). The V gene end was trimmed by 0 bases and the J gene end by 5 bases; junction bases not matched to a gene: 10. The CDR3 length is 17 residues. The DNA of the CDR3 is TGTGCCACCAGCAGAGATGGGATCGGACAGGGGATCGAGACCCAGTACTTC. Translation: CATSRDGIGQGIETQYF.

This rearrangement joins TRBV19 to TRBJ1-1, with D possibly TRBD1 on 5 matching bases. V gave up 3 bases and J gave up 1 base, with 12 bases separating them. Germline-derived CDR1 and CDR2 are LNHDA and SQIVND (reference sequence). The CDR3 loop spans 15 amino acids. The CDR3 here is CASSINQGTNTEAFF. CDR3 bases: TGTGCCAGTAGTATTAACCAGGGTACGAACACTGAAGCTTTCTTT.

This rearrangement joins TRBV7-9 to TRBJ2-5; the match to TRBD2 covers 8 bases. The length of the CDR3 is 16 residues. The junction had 10 bases not matched to a gene; V was cut back by 2 bases and J by 5 bases. Per the germline V gene, CDR1 is SEHNR and CDR2 is FQNEAQ (reference sequence). The chain's CDR3 is CASSLLGGGSSETQYF. Written as DNA, the CDR3 is TGTGCCAGCAGCTTACTCGGCGGGGGGTCCTCGGAGACCCAGTACTTC.

The chain has TRBV6-6 and TRBJ2-7, with 7 nucleotides matching TRBD1. Germline CDR1 and CDR2: MNHNY and SVGAGI (reference sequence). After removal of 3 bases from V and 2 bases from J, the junction contained 10 bases not matched to a gene. This CDR3 region has 16 residues. Here the CDR3 DNA reads TGTGCCAGCAGTTATTCCACCCTGACAGGGACCTACGAGCAGTACTTC. Protein product: CASSYSTLTGTYEQYF.

The rearrangement joins TRBV12-3 or TRBV12-4 to TRBJ2-5; D may be TRBD2 (5 bases). V shed 6 bases and J shed 4 bases, with 12 bases lying between them. The CDR3 is 13 amino acids. CDR3 residues: CASRYREGETQYF. The DNA for the CDR3 is TGTGCCAGCAGATACCGGGAAGGAGAGACCCAGTACTTC.

The chain combines TRBV18 with TRBJ2-7; possibly TRBD2 for D (5 bases). Looked up from germline, CDR1 is KGHSH and CDR2 is LQKENI. V gave up 3 bases and J gave up 3 bases, with 9 bases separating them. The CDR3 length is 13 residues. CDR3 residues: CASSPGVGYEQYF. CDR3 in DNA: TGTGCCAGCTCACCGGGAGTGGGCTACGAGCAGTACTTC. The complete variable domain, with remaining parts taken from reference TRBV18 and TRBJ2-7, reads NAGVMQNPRHLVRRRGQEARLRCSPMKGHSHVYWYRQLPEEGLKFMVYLQKENIIDESGMPKERFSAEFPKEGPSILRIQQVVRGDSAAYFCASSPGVGYEQYFGPGTRLTVT.

Concerning this clone itself: The junction departs from germline at one end; a sequencing error may be responsible. DNA of the CDR3: TGTGCCACCAGTGATGCTGGGGACAGGAGCAAAGATACGCAGTATTTT. Amino acids: CATSDAGDRSKDTQYF. The rearrangement joins TRBV24-1 to TRBJ2-3, with TRBD1 matching 8 bases. The CDR3 extends over 16 amino acids. Germline V gives CDR1 KGHDR, CDR2 SFDVKD.

This chain links TRBV7-2 with TRBJ2-5; D call uncertain. Looked up from germline, CDR1 is SGHTA and CDR2 is FQGNSA. V was trimmed by 5 bases and J by 3 bases, leaving 4 bases between them. The CDR3 is 11 residues long. In nucleotides, the CDR3 is TGTGCCAGCAGCCCTAAAGAGACCCAGTACTTC. Its translation is CASSPKETQYF.

The chain recombines TRBV19 with TRBJ2-7, with D perhaps TRBD1 (5 bases). The CDR3 is made up of 14 amino acids. Germline CDR1 is LNHDA and CDR2 is SQIVND (reference sequence). The V end lost 5 bases, the J end lost 0 bases, and 11 bases lay between the germline ends. The CDR3 DNA reads TGTGCCAGTAGTTCTGGCAGGGACTCCTACGAGCAGTACTTC. Its protein product is CASSSGRDSYEQYF.

The chain employs TRBV27 and TRBJ1-5, with D maybe TRBD1 (6 bases). V lost 1 base, J lost 4 bases, and 14 bases lay in between. The CDR3 has 16 residues. Germline assignment: CDR1 MNHEY and CDR2 SMNVEV (reference sequence). The CDR3 region is CASSLLPRQVNQPQHF. The CDR3 coding sequence is TGTGCCAGCAGTTTATTACCCCGACAGGTGAATCAGCCCCAGCATTTT.

This chain links TRBV7-2 with TRBJ2-5, with TRBD2 matching 10 bases. The junction had 3 bases not matched to a gene; V was cut back by 5 bases and J by 0 bases. Germline V gives CDR1 SGHTA, CDR2 FQGNSA. The CDR3 is 15 residues long. The CDR3, as DNA: TGTGCCAGCAGCAGACTAGCGGGTGACCAAGAGACCCAGTACTTC. Amino acid sequence: CASSRLAGDQETQYF.

The rearrangement joins TRBV5-1 to TRBJ2-7; D is uncertain. Trimming pared 4 bases from V and 4 bases from J, leaving 9 bases between. CDR3 length: 12 residues. The germline V gene encodes CDR1 SGHRS and CDR2 YFSETQ. The CDR3, as DNA: TGCGCCAGCAGCCCAGATTTGTACGAGCAGTACTTC. Amino acids: CASSPDLYEQYF.

The genes are TRBV5-4 and TRBJ2-5; possibly TRBD2 for D (5 bases). Trimming cost V 7 bases and J 2 bases, with 21 bases left between them. The CDR3 contains 16 residues. Germline values: CDR1 SGHNT, CDR2 YYREEE (reference sequence). CDR3 sequence: CASQPQGRGGQETQYF. The CDR3 DNA sequence: TGTGCCAGCCAACCCCAAGGGCGCGGAGGACAAGAGACCCAGTACTTC.

The genes are TRBV19 and TRBJ2-3, with 12 nucleotides matching TRBD2. This CDR3 spans 17 amino acids. The junction had 8 bases not matched to a gene; V was cut back by 2 bases and J by 5 bases. The germline CDR1 and CDR2 sequences are LNHDA and SQIVND (reference sequence). DNA of the CDR3: TGTGCCAGTAGTATACCCCGACTAGCGGGGGCCAAAGATACGCAGTATTTT. This sequence encodes CASSIPRLAGAKDTQYF.

CDR3 loop: CASGSGGANTGELFF. DNA for the CDR3: TGTGCCAGCGGAAGCGGGGGGGCAAACACCGGGGAGCTGTTTTTT. J is TRBJ2-2 and V is TRBV7-3; 10 bases match TRBD2. Germline V lookup: CDR1 SGHTA, CDR2 FQGTGA. V was pared by 8 bases and J by 2 bases, with 5 bases of the junction left unmatched. The CDR3 sequence is 15 residues long.

This clone has only one observation. This sequence joins TRBV7-6 and TRBJ2-3; 9 positions match TRBD1. The CDR3 consists of 17 residues. V lost 0 bases to trimming and J lost 6 bases; unmatched junction nucleotides: 10. Germline assignment: CDR1 SGHVS and CDR2 FNYEAQ. The CDR3 loop is CASSLAQGAPVPDTQYF. CDR3 coding DNA: TGTGCCAGCAGCTTAGCACAGGGGGCTCCGGTCCCTGATACGCAGTATTTT.

The V call is TRBV10-1, the J call TRBJ2-1; 9 bases are shared with TRBD1. Germline values: CDR1 WNHNN, CDR2 SYGVQD (reference sequence). The CDR3 length is 15 residues. V lost 6 bases to trimming and J lost 6 bases; unmatched junction nucleotides: 9. CDR3 residues: CASSPGTGLSNEQFF. DNA for the CDR3: TGCGCCAGCAGCCCCGGGACAGGGCTTTCCAATGAGCAGTTCTTC.

The chain uses TRBV5-1 and TRBJ1-2; 8 bases fit TRBD1. This CDR3 is built from 15 residues. V was clipped by 0 bases and J by 3 bases; unmatched bases: 4. The V gene's germline CDR1 is SGHRS and CDR2 YFSETQ. This CDR3 reads CASSLVTGGDYGYTF. Here the CDR3 DNA reads TGCGCCAGCAGCTTGGTTACAGGGGGGGACTATGGCTACACCTTC.

This chain connects TRBV9 to TRBJ2-7, with 7 positions matching TRBD1. V shed 3 bases and J 0 bases; nucleotides not matched to a gene: 6. This CDR3 comprises 15 residues. In germline, CDR1 is SGDLS, CDR2 YYNGEE. The CDR3 DNA reads TGTGCCAGCAGCGCCAGACAGGGAAGCTCCTACGAGCAGTACTTC. Residues: CASSARQGSSYEQYF.

The rearrangement joins TRBV5-5 to TRBJ1-1, with a tentative D call TRBD1 (6 bases). Germline CDR1 is SGHKS and CDR2 is YYEKEE (reference sequence). The CDR3 totals 12 residues. V was pared by 4 bases and J by 8 bases, with 12 bases between. CDR3 in amino acids: CASSTRTAEAFF. DNA for the CDR3: TGTGCCAGCAGCACCCGGACAGCCGAAGCTTTCTTT. Full variable domain (outside the CDR3, taken from reference TRBV5-5 and TRBJ1-1): DAGVTQSPTHLIKTRGQQVTLRCSPISGHKSVSWYQQVLGQGPQFIFQYYEKEERGRGNFPDRFSARQFPNYSSELNVNALLLGDSALYLCASSTRTAEAFFGQGTRLTVV.

The V gene is TRBV10-2, the J gene TRBJ1-1; 7 nucleotides match TRBD1. The germline gives CDR1 WSHSY, CDR2 SAAADI. The V segment lost 2 bases and the J segment 1 base; nucleotides outside the gene matches: 4. The CDR3 runs 15 residues. CDR3 nucleotide sequence: TGCGCCAGCAGTGAGGGGACAGACTCGAACACTGAAGCTTTCTTT. Protein sequence: CASSEGTDSNTEAFF.

As DNA, the CDR3 is TGCAGCGTTGTCGTTGCACAGGGGACTGCCAATGAGCAGTTCTTC. Encoded protein: CSVVVAQGTANEQFF. The rearrangement uses TRBV29-1 and TRBJ2-1; maybe TRBD1 (7 bases). The V gene's germline CDR1 is SQVTM and CDR2 ANQGSEA. The V end lost 4 bases, the J end lost 6 bases, and 19 bases lay between the germline ends. The CDR3 has 15 amino acids.